These 18 T cell receptor beta chains originate from one sample sequenced in a study of blood T cell repertoires in COVID-19. Generated by immunoSEQ multiplex PCR, the TCRdb table keeps only in-frame clones and is missing some. The data show 39,000 or so clones, approximately 90% seen once. Source material: peripheral blood. Every receptor here comes from a human donor in a cohort sampled during active COVID-19.

This chain joins TRBV10-3 and TRBJ2-3; 11 bases are shared with TRBD2. Germline values: CDR1 ENHRY, CDR2 SYGVKD. The CDR3 spans 15 residues. V lost 6 bases, J lost 1 base, and 3 bases stayed unmatched. Here the CDR3 DNA reads TGTGCCATCAGCCGTAGCGGGGGGGGCACAGATACGCAGTATTTT. Its protein is CAISRSGGGTDTQYF.

The V gene is TRBV9, the J gene TRBJ2-3; D unclear. The CDR3 covers 13 residues. Germline V gives CDR1 SGDLS, CDR2 YYNGEE. The germline V and J ends were trimmed by 4 bases and 0 bases, with 6 bases remaining between them. The CDR3 nucleotides are TGTGCCAGCAGCTCTTCTAGCACAGATACGCAGTATTTT. It encodes CASSSSSTDTQYF.

V and J are TRBV7-8 and TRBJ1-1, with D unresolved. CDR1 and CDR2 from the germline V gene are SGHVS and FQNEAQ. This CDR3 has 15 residues. V dropped 1 base and J dropped 2 bases, with 11 bases sitting between them. The CDR3, as DNA: TGTGCCAGCAGCTTAGGGCAGGTAATCAACACTGAAGCTTTCTTT. Its protein product is CASSLGQVINTEAFF.

This rearrangement joins TRBV19 to TRBJ1-5; TRBD1 might be the D (6 bases). The germline V and J ends were trimmed by 5 bases and 11 bases, with 28 bases remaining between them. CDR3 length: 17 residues. Germline-derived CDR1 and CDR2 are LNHDA and SQIVND (reference sequence). CDR3 coding DNA: TGTGCCAGTAGTCCCCGGGACACCGTCTTCCTCGTGCAGGCCCAGCATTTT. It is translated as CASSPRDTVFLVQAQHF.

V usage is TRBV7-2 and J usage is TRBJ2-3; 7 bases agree with TRBD1. V lost 2 bases to trimming and J lost 8 bases; unmatched junction nucleotides: 13. The CDR3 length is 16 residues. Germline CDR1 reads SGHTA; CDR2 reads FQGNSA. CDR3 coding DNA: TGTGCCAGCAGCTTACAGGGCGCTCTCGAGGGGGCTACGCAGTATTTT. Protein: CASSLQGALEGATQYF.

This rearrangement joins TRBV10-3 to TRBJ2-2; D uncertain. CDR1 is ENHRY, CDR2 SYGVKD, per germline. Trimming shortened V by 0 bases and J by 3 bases, and 14 bases separated the two germline ends. The CDR3 has 17 amino acids. In DNA, the CDR3 is TGTGCCATCAGTGAGTCTGTAGTAATACGGGACACCGGGGAGCTGTTTTTT. Its protein product is CAISESVVIRDTGELFF.

Of note for this clone: One end of the junction fails to match germline, which may point to a read error. The V call is TRBV19, the J call TRBJ2-1, with 10 bases matching TRBD1. This CDR3 has 13 amino acids. The V gene's germline CDR1 is LNHDA and CDR2 SQIVND (reference sequence). Here the CDR3 reads CASQTGGYDEQFF. The DNA of the CDR3 is TGTGCCAGCCAGACAGGGGGCTACGATGAGCAGTTCTTC.

J is TRBJ1-1 and V is TRBV4-2; 8 bases line up with TRBD1. The CDR3 is made up of 16 amino acids. Trimming at V came to 4 bases and at J to 0 bases, leaving 7 bases not matched to a gene. Germline V gene lookup returns CDR1 LGHNA and CDR2 YNFKEQ. CDR3: CASSLGTGGMNTEAFF. The DNA for the CDR3 is TGTGCCAGCAGCCTAGGGACAGGTGGGATGAACACTGAAGCTTTCTTT.

The chain employs TRBV4-1 and TRBJ2-3, with D unclear. This CDR3 contains 14 residues. The germline V gene has CDR1 MGHRA and CDR2 YSYEKL. The germline V and J ends were trimmed by 1 base and 2 bases, with 7 bases remaining between them. The CDR3 DNA reads TGCGCCAGCAGCCAAGGAGTCTACACAGATACGCAGTATTTT. Residues: CASSQGVYTDTQYF.

The V gene is TRBV4-1, the J gene TRBJ2-5, with 7 bases that match TRBD2. CDR1 and CDR2 from the germline V gene are MGHRA and YSYEKL. The V segment lost 1 base and the J segment 7 bases; nucleotides outside the gene matches: 15. CDR3 length equals 17 residues. The CDR3 spells CASSQVGGRVVLATQYF. The CDR3 DNA sequence: TGCGCCAGCAGCCAAGTTGGTGGGAGGGTGGTTCTTGCGACCCAGTACTTC.

The CDR3 DNA follows: TGTGCCAGCAGTTACCGGGGTACCAACTATGGCTACACCTTC. Translation gives CASSYRGTNYGYTF. The chain is built from TRBV6-5 and TRBJ1-2, with unresolved D. The CDR3 contains 14 residues. V was trimmed by 2 bases and J by 2 bases, leaving 9 bases between them. CDR1 is MNHEY, CDR2 SVGAGI, per germline.

The rearrangement uses TRBV5-1 and TRBJ2-5; perhaps TRBD1 as D (7 bases). CDR1 SGHRS and CDR2 YFSETQ come from the germline V gene. This CDR3 is 14 amino acids long. Trimming stripped 0 bases from V and 4 bases from J, with 10 bases between. CDR3 DNA: TGCGCCAGCAGCTTGGGACAGGGAGGAGAGACCCAGTACTTC. This sequence encodes CASSLGQGGETQYF.

The chain couples TRBV18 to TRBJ1-1; D not resolved. The CDR3 spans 14 residues. Per germline, CDR1 KGHSH and CDR2 LQKENI. V lost 3 bases to trimming and J lost 2 bases, with 10 bases between them. Here the CDR3 DNA reads TGTGCCAGCTCACCCTCCGGGGATAACACTGAAGCTTTCTTT. Its protein product is CASSPSGDNTEAFF.

The chain employs TRBV2 and TRBJ2-7, with 9 bases aligning to TRBD1. The V gene's germline CDR1 is SNHLY and CDR2 FYNNEI. This CDR3 spans 16 amino acids. The J segment lost 2 bases and the V segment lost 4 bases, leaving 9 bases of the junction unmatched. The CDR3 nucleotides read TGTGCCAGCAGTGTCGGACAGGGGTTTGAAACCTACGAGCAGTACTTC. It codes for CASSVGQGFETYEQYF.

The chain links TRBV7-1 to TRBJ2-1, with D possibly matching TRBD2 (9 bases). TRBV7-1 is identified as an open reading frame with a role that is uncertain. V was cut by 3 bases and J by 1 base, with 37 bases left in between. The CDR3 consists of 24 residues. Here the CDR3 DNA reads TGTGCCAGCAGCTCGATCCAGCAGGGGGCCTGGGGACTAGCCTCCCGCTGGTCCTACAATGAGCAGTTCTTC. Amino acids: CASSSIQQGAWGLASRWSYNEQFF.

This clone occurred once. CDR3 loop: CASRRDRLSSGANVLTF. CDR3 in DNA: TGTGCCAGCAGGAGGGACAGATTAAGCTCTGGGGCCAACGTCCTGACTTTC. The chain has TRBV7-9 and TRBJ2-6; TRBD1 matches at 7 bases. V trimming: 6 bases; J trimming: 0 bases; junction bases outside the gene matches: 8. CDR1 is SEHNR and CDR2 is FQNEAQ in the germline V gene (reference sequence). This CDR3 is built from 17 residues.

This chain joins TRBV7-9 and TRBJ2-5; TRBD1 might be the D (6 bases). The CDR3 loop spans 15 amino acids. CDR1 SEHNR and CDR2 FQNEAQ come from the germline V gene (reference sequence). The V end was cut by 6 bases, the J end by 5 bases, with 19 bases between. CDR3 sequence reads: CASRPQGADLETQYF. As DNA, the CDR3 is TGTGCCAGCAGGCCACAGGGAGCCGATTTGGAGACCCAGTACTTC.

This rearrangement joins TRBV10-1 to TRBJ2-7; the match to TRBD1 covers 7 bases. Germline CDR1 reads WNHNN; CDR2 reads SYGVQD (reference sequence). CDR3 length equals 14 residues. Trimming cost V 0 bases and J 4 bases; bases outside gene matches: 3. This CDR3 reads CASSESGGRYEQYF. The CDR3 DNA reads as TGCGCCAGCAGTGAGTCAGGGGGCCGGTACGAGCAGTACTTC.